The 31 T cell receptor beta chains given below trace back to one sample, sequenced in a study of blood T cell repertoires in COVID-19. Clones were sequenced by immunoSEQ multiplex PCR, and TCRdb holds only the in-frame ones, with some missing. Among under 130,000 clones, 75% to 90% were seen once, and the ten largest hold about 30%. Sequencing used peripheral blood. Receptor source: a woman older than 75 with acute or convalescent COVID-19.

This clone was seen a few times. The chain carries TRBV27 and TRBJ2-5; 8 nucleotides align to TRBD1. This CDR3 is built from 13 residues. After removal of 7 bases from V and 4 bases from J, the junction contained 5 bases not matched to a gene. Germline CDR1 MNHEY, CDR2 SMNVEV (reference sequence). This chain's CDR3 is CASTRTGGETQYF. DNA of the CDR3: TGTGCCAGCACCAGAACAGGGGGAGAGACCCAGTACTTC.

The chain is built from TRBV25-1 and TRBJ1-6; the match to TRBD1 covers 7 bases. CDR1 and CDR2 from the germline V gene are MGHDK and SYGVNS. V shed 2 bases, J shed 6 bases, and the junction held 4 bases outside the gene matches. The CDR3 is 15 amino acids. The CDR3 loop reads CASSEPDRINSPLHF. CDR3 in DNA: TGTGCCAGCAGTGAACCGGACAGGATTAATTCACCCCTCCACTTT.

The chain uses TRBV24-1 and TRBJ1-2, with 7 bases matching TRBD1. J was trimmed by 3 bases and V by 6 bases; bases with no gene match: 3. The length of the CDR3 is 13 residues. Germline V gene sequence: CDR1 KGHDR, CDR2 SFDVKD. In DNA form, the CDR3 reads TGTGCCACCAGTCCCGACAGGGACTATGGCTACACCTTC. This gives the protein CATSPDRDYGYTF.

The chain carries TRBV20-1 and TRBJ2-1, with D possibly being TRBD2 (5 bases). This CDR3 contains 15 residues. Germline V CDR1 and CDR2: DFQATT, SNEGSKA (reference sequence). V was shortened by 3 bases and J by 6 bases, with 18 bases between the two germline ends. The CDR3 bases are TGCAGTGCTAGTTCTTTAGCGTTAGCCTTCAATGAGCAGTTCTTC. As protein: CSASSLALAFNEQFF.

The rearrangement joins TRBV6-5 to TRBJ2-7, with no clear D. V was shortened by 0 bases and J by 1 base, with 7 bases between the two germline ends. Per germline, CDR1 MNHEY and CDR2 SVGAGI. The CDR3 covers 14 residues. The CDR3 protein is CASSYSYPSYEQYF. For the CDR3, the DNA is TGTGCCAGCAGTTACTCGTATCCTTCCTACGAGCAGTACTTC.

The V and J genes are TRBV4-1 and TRBJ2-7; TRBD1 matches 8 bases. The CDR3 contains 15 residues. Germline CDR1 and CDR2: MGHRA and YSYEKL. Losses at the gene ends were 3 bases for V and 6 bases for J; bases not matched to a gene: 10. This CDR3 is CASSHQGAYAAEQYF. The CDR3 nucleotides read TGCGCCAGCAGCCATCAGGGGGCGTATGCGGCCGAGCAGTACTTC.

The J gene is TRBJ2-7, the V gene TRBV7-2; D is unclear. V was shortened by 2 bases and J by 2 bases, with 10 bases between the two germline ends. The CDR3 sequence is 14 residues long. Germline CDR1 is SGHTA and CDR2 is FQGNSA. This CDR3 is CASSLSLGTYEQYF. CDR3 in DNA: TGTGCCAGCAGCTTAAGCCTAGGAACCTACGAGCAGTACTTC.

The rearrangement links TRBV18 to TRBJ2-5; weak D call: TRBD2 (6 bases). CDR3 size: 13 residues. V was cut by 4 bases and J by 6 bases, with 12 bases left in between. The V gene's germline CDR1 is KGHSH and CDR2 LQKENI. The CDR3: CASSQTSLKTQYF. The CDR3 coding sequence is TGTGCCAGCTCACAGACTAGTCTAAAGACCCAGTACTTC.

This rearrangement joins TRBV18 to TRBJ1-1, with D possibly being TRBD1 (6 bases). This CDR3 comprises 16 residues. V lost 5 bases to trimming and J lost 0 bases, with 16 bases between them. Per germline, CDR1 KGHSH and CDR2 LQKENI. The CDR3 loop is CASSSGGGPMNTEAFF. The CDR3, as DNA: TGTGCCAGCTCATCGGGAGGGGGGCCCATGAACACTGAAGCTTTCTTT.

The chain uses TRBV28 and TRBJ2-7; tentatively, D is TRBD2 (5 bases). The CDR3 is 14 residues long. Germline CDR1 MDHEN, CDR2 SYDVKM. Trimming stripped 8 bases from V and 4 bases from J, with 18 bases between. Written as DNA, the CDR3 is TGTGCCAGCTCATCGGGGAATTTGCGGTACGAGCAGTACTTC. It specifies CASSSGNLRYEQYF.

The chain recombines TRBV6-5 with TRBJ1-4; TRBD1 might be the D (5 bases). This CDR3 region has 14 residues. Germline V gene lookup returns CDR1 MNHEY and CDR2 SVGAGI. Trimming removed 8 bases at V and 4 bases at J, with 14 bases between. The chain's CDR3 is CASLLARVNEKLFF. CDR3 nucleotide sequence: TGTGCCAGCCTCTTGGCCAGGGTTAATGAAAAACTGTTTTTT.

The chain links TRBV7-8 to TRBJ2-2, with 10 bases matching TRBD1. Germline assignment: CDR1 SGHVS and CDR2 FQNEAQ. V lost 5 bases, J lost 4 bases, and 4 bases stayed unmatched. The CDR3 covers 15 residues. CDR3 nucleotides: TGTGCCAGCAGCCGGACAGGGGGTGTCACCGGGGAGCTGTTTTTT. Its protein product is CASSRTGGVTGELFF.

The CDR3 reads CASSLELAGGYEQYF. CDR3 in DNA: TGCGCCAGCAGCTTGGAGTTAGCGGGGGGCTACGAGCAGTACTTC. The V gene is TRBV5-1, the J gene TRBJ2-7; TRBD2 agrees at 10 bases. V shed 0 bases and J 3 bases; nucleotides not matched to a gene: 3. Germline CDR1 reads SGHRS; CDR2 reads YFSETQ. The CDR3 is 15 amino acids.

The V gene is TRBV28, the J gene TRBJ1-2, with D tentatively TRBD1 (5 bases). The V and J ends lost 5 bases and 4 bases respectively, with 14 bases between them. The CDR3 consists of 14 residues. Germline CDR1 is MDHEN and CDR2 is SYDVKM. The CDR3 protein is CASSPRGFLYGYTF. CDR3 nucleotide sequence: TGTGCCAGCAGTCCTAGGGGCTTTCTCTATGGCTACACCTTC.

The V and J genes are TRBV7-2 and TRBJ2-1, with D tentatively TRBD2 (6 bases). The CDR3 has 17 residues. Germline CDR1 reads SGHTA; CDR2 reads FQGNSA. Trimming pared 2 bases from V and 3 bases from J, leaving 17 bases between. The CDR3 is CASSLRGSGQFYNEQFF. The CDR3 nucleotides are TGTGCCAGCAGCTTAAGGGGTAGCGGCCAATTCTACAATGAGCAGTTCTTC.

The CDR3 reads CASSSTGPQETQYF. The DNA for the CDR3 is TGTGCCAGCAGCTCGACAGGGCCTCAAGAGACCCAGTACTTC. V is TRBV5-6 and J is TRBJ2-5; TRBD1 matches at 7 bases. The length of the CDR3 is 14 residues. The germline V gene encodes CDR1 SGHDT and CDR2 YYEEEE. Losses at the gene ends were 3 bases for V and 2 bases for J; bases not matched to a gene: 4.

The rearrangement joins TRBV29-1 to TRBJ2-2, with 10 nucleotides matching TRBD2. Germline assignment: CDR1 SQVTM and CDR2 ANQGSEA. Unmatched junction bases numbered 3, after V lost 1 base and J lost 4 bases. This CDR3 comprises 15 residues. The CDR3 nucleotides read TGCAGCGTTGAAGTAGGGACTAGCGCCACCGGGGAGCTGTTTTTT. It codes for CSVEVGTSATGELFF.

V and J are TRBV7-2 and TRBJ1-2, with D perhaps TRBD1 (5 bases). Germline assignment: CDR1 SGHTA and CDR2 FQGNSA. Trimming shortened V by 0 bases and J by 4 bases, and 15 bases separated the two germline ends. The CDR3 is 16 amino acids. The CDR3 loop reads CASSLAQYRNLYGYTF. The DNA for the CDR3 is TGTGCCAGCAGCTTAGCGCAGTACAGGAACCTCTATGGCTACACCTTC. The entire variable domain, with the rest obtained from reference TRBV7-2 and TRBJ1-2, is as follows: GAGVSQSPSNKVTEKGKDVELRCDPISGHTALYWYRQSLGQGLEFLIYFQGNSAPDKSGLPSDRFSAERTGGSVSTLTIQRTQQEDSAVYLCASSLAQYRNLYGYTFGSGTRLTVV.

The rearrangement links TRBV2 to TRBJ1-5, with D maybe TRBD1 (5 bases). V lost 4 bases and J lost 3, with 7 bases in between. CDR1 and CDR2 from the germline V gene are SNHLY and FYNNEI. This CDR3 comprises 13 residues. The CDR3 nucleotides are TGTGCCAGCAGTGGACAGTTCAATCAGCCCCAGCATTTT. It yields the protein CASSGQFNQPQHF.

V usage is TRBV2 and J usage is TRBJ1-1; D is unclear. The V end was cut by 6 bases, the J end by 5 bases, with 13 bases between. The CDR3 extends over 13 amino acids. Germline lookup yields CDR1 SNHLY and CDR2 FYNNEI. The CDR3 DNA follows: TGTGCCAGCAGAGGTGAATTCGGGACTGAAGCTTTCTTT. The encoded protein is CASRGEFGTEAFF.

This chain links TRBV6-6 with TRBJ2-3; D unclear. The CDR3 is 15 residues long. Germline lookup yields CDR1 MNHNY and CDR2 SVGAGI (reference sequence). The germline V and J ends were trimmed by 3 bases and 2 bases, with 12 bases remaining between them. CDR3 in DNA: TGTGCCAGCAGTTATCCCGGAGCCGCCACAGATACGCAGTATTTT. It specifies CASSYPGAATDTQYF.

Written as DNA, the CDR3 is TGCGCCAGCAGCGACTCGGAGAACACTGAAGCTTTCTTT. It is translated as CASSDSENTEAFF. The chain carries TRBV5-1 and TRBJ1-1; no clear D. This CDR3 has 13 amino acids. The V end was cut by 4 bases, the J end by 1 base, with 8 bases between. Germline CDR1 reads SGHRS; CDR2 reads YFSETQ. The variable domain in full, completed from reference TRBV5-1 and TRBJ1-1, reads KAGVTQTPRYLIKTRGQQVTLSCSPISGHRSVSWYQQTPGQGLQFLFEYFSETQRNKGNFPGRFSGRQFSNSRSEMNVSTLELGDSALYLCASSDSENTEAFFGQGTRLTVV.

V and J are TRBV28 and TRBJ2-7; possible D gene TRBD2, 5 bases. There are 14 residues in the CDR3. Germline V gives CDR1 MDHEN, CDR2 SYDVKM. Deletions cut 4 bases from V and 1 base from J, with 11 bases between. CDR3 coding DNA: TGTGCCAGCAGTTCCGGGATCTTATCCTACGAGCAGTACTTC. Amino acid sequence: CASSSGILSYEQYF.

This clone came up a few times. The chain links TRBV7-2 to TRBJ2-7, with TRBD2 as a possible D gene (5 bases). The ends were cut back, 5 bases at V and 4 bases at J, with 18 bases in the middle. Per the germline V gene, CDR1 is SGHTA and CDR2 is FQGNSA. The CDR3 loop spans 15 amino acids. CDR3 in DNA: TGTGCCAGCAGCCCCGCCCCGGGGAACCGATACGAGCAGTACTTC. Translation gives CASSPAPGNRYEQYF. Together with reference TRBV7-2 and TRBJ2-7, the CDR3 gives the full variable domain: GAGVSQSPSNKVTEKGKDVELRCDPISGHTALYWYRQSLGQGLEFLIYFQGNSAPDKSGLPSDRFSAERTGGSVSTLTIQRTQQEDSAVYLCASSPAPGNRYEQYFGPGTRLTVT.

The chain carries TRBV15 and TRBJ1-2, with D maybe TRBD1 (6 bases). The germline V and J ends were trimmed by 0 bases and 4 bases, with 12 bases remaining between them. CDR3 length equals 15 residues. CDR1 and CDR2 (germline): LNHNV, YYDKDF (reference sequence). The chain's CDR3 is CATSRDTGQGYGYTF. In DNA, the CDR3 is TGTGCCACCAGCAGAGATACAGGGCAGGGCTATGGCTACACCTTC.

The chain has TRBV5-1 and TRBJ2-5, with TRBD2 identical over 7 bases. V shed 5 bases and J 3 bases; nucleotides not matched to a gene: 7. In germline, CDR1 is SGHRS, CDR2 YFSETQ. The length of the CDR3 is 14 residues. The CDR3 region is CASRFGTTKETQYF. The CDR3 bases are TGCGCCAGCAGATTCGGGACTACGAAAGAGACCCAGTACTTC.

The V gene is TRBV18, the J gene TRBJ1-1, with D possibly matching TRBD1 (5 bases). The CDR3 is made up of 15 amino acids. Trimming removed 1 base at V and 2 bases at J, with 11 bases between. The germline V gene has CDR1 KGHSH and CDR2 LQKENI. The CDR3 DNA follows: TGTGCCAGCTCACCACGAACGGGGGTCAACACTGAAGCTTTCTTT. Translated, it gives CASSPRTGVNTEAFF.

The chain employs TRBV18 and TRBJ2-7; possible D gene TRBD1, 5 bases. The germline gives CDR1 KGHSH, CDR2 LQKENI. V shed 1 base and J shed 6 bases, with 13 bases lying between them. This CDR3 is 14 amino acids long. The CDR3 loop is CASSPQGRASEQYF. Written as DNA, the CDR3 is TGTGCCAGCTCACCACAGGGCAGGGCATCCGAGCAGTACTTC.

The gene calls are TRBV19 and TRBJ1-1; the D is unclear. Trimming cost V 7 bases and J 1 base, with 10 bases left between them. This CDR3 contains 13 residues. Germline CDR1 and CDR2: LNHDA and SQIVND (reference sequence). CDR3 sequence (DNA): TGTGCCAGTACCCAAGAGGGGAACACTGAAGCTTTCTTT. Protein sequence: CASTQEGNTEAFF.

The chain carries TRBV13 and TRBJ2-4; 9 nucleotides match TRBD2. V lost 2 bases, J lost 0 bases, and 5 bases stayed unmatched. The CDR3 is 17 residues long. Germline V gene sequence: CDR1 PRHDT, CDR2 FYEKMQ (reference sequence). The CDR3 nucleotides read TGTGCCAGCAGCTTAATAGCGGGGGAGCGAGCCAAAAACATTCAGTACTTC. The encoded protein is CASSLIAGERAKNIQYF.

V gene TRBV28 combines with J gene TRBJ1-4, with TRBD1 identical over 7 bases. CDR1 and CDR2 from the germline V gene are MDHEN and SYDVKM. Trimming at V came to 6 bases and at J to 7 bases, leaving 8 bases not matched to a gene. The CDR3 is 14 residues long. CDR3: CASSLGGVSEKLFF. CDR3 DNA sequence: TGTGCCAGCAGCCTAGGGGGCGTTAGTGAAAAACTGTTTTTT. Full variable domain (outside the CDR3, taken from reference TRBV28 and TRBJ1-4): DVKVTQSSRYLVKRTGEKVFLECVQDMDHENMFWYRQDPGLGLRLIYFSYDVKMKEKGDIPEGYSVSREKKERFSLILESASTNQTSMYLCASSLGGVSEKLFFGSGTQLSVL.